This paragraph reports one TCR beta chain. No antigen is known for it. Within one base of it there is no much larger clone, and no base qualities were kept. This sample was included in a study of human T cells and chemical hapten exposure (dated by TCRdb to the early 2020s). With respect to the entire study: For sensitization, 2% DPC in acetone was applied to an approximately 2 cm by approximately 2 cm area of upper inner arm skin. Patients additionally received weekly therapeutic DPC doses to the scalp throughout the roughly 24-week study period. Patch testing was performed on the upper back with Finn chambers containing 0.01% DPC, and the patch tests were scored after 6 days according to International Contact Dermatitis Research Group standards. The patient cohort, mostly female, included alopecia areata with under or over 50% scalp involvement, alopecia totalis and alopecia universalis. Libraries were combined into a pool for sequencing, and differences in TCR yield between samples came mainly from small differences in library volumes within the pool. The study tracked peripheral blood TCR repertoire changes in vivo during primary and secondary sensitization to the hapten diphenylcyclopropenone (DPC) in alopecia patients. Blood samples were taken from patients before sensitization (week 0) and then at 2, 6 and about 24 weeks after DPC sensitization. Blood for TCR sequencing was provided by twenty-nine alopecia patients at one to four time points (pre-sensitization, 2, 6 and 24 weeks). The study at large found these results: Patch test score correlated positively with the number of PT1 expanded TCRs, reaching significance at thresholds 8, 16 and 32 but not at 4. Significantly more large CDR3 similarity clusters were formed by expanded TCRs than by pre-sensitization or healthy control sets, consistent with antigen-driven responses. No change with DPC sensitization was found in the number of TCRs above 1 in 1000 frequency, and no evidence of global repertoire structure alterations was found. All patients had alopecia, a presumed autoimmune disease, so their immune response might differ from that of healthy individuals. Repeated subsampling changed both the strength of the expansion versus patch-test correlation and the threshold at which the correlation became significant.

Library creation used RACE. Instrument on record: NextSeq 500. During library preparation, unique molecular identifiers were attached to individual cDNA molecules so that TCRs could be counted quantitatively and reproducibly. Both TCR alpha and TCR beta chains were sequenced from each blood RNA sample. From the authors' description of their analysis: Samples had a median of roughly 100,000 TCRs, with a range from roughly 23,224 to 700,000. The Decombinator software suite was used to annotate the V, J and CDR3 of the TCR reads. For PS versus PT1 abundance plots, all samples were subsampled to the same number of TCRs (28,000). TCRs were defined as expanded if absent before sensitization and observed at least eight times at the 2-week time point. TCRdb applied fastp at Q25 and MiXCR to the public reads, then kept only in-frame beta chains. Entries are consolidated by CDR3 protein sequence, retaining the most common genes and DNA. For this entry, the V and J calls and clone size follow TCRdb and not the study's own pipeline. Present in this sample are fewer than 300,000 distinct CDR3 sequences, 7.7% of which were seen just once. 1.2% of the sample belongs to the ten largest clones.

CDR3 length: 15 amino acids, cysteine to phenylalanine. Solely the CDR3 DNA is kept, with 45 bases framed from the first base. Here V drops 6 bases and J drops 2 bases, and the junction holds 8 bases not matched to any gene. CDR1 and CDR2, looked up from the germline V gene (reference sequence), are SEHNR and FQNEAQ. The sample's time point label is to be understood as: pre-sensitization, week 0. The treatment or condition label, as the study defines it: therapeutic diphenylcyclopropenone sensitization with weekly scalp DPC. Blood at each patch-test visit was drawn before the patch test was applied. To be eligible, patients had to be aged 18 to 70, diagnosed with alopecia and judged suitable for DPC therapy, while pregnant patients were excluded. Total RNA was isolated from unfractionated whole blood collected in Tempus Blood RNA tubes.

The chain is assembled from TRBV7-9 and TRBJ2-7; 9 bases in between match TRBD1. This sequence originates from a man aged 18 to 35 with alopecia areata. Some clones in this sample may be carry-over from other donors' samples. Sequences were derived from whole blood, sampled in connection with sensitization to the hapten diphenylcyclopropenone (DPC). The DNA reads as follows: TGTGCCAGCAGTTCAAGCCGGGACAGGGCCTACGAGCAGTACTTC. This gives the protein CASSSSRDRAYEQYF.